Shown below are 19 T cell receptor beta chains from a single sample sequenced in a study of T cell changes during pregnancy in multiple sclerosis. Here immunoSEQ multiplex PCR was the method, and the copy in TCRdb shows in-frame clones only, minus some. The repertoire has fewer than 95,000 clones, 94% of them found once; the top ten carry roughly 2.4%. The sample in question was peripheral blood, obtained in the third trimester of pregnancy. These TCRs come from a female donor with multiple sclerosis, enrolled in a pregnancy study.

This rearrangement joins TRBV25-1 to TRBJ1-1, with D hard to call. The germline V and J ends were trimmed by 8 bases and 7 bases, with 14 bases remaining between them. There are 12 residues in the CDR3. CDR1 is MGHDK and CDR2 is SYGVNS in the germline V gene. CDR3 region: CASELLRGEAFF. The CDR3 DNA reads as TGTGCCAGCGAACTCTTGCGGGGTGAAGCTTTCTTT.

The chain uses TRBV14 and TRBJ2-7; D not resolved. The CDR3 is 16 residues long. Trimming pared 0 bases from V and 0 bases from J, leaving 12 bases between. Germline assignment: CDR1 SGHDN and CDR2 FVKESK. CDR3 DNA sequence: TGTGCCAGCAGCCAAGATGATACAGCTTACTCCTACGAGCAGTACTTC. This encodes CASSQDDTAYSYEQYF.

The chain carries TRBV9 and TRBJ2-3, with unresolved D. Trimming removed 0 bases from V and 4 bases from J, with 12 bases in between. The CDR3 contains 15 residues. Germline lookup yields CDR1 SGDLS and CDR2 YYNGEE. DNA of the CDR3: TGTGCCAGCAGCGTAGGATCGAGGAGCTCAGATACGCAGTATTTT. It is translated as CASSVGSRSSDTQYF.

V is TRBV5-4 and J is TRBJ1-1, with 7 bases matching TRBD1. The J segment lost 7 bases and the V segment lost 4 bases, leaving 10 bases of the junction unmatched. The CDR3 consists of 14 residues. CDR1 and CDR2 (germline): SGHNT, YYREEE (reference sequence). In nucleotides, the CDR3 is TGTGCCAGCAGCACAGGACAGGCCGTAGGTGAAGCTTTCTTT. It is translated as CASSTGQAVGEAFF.

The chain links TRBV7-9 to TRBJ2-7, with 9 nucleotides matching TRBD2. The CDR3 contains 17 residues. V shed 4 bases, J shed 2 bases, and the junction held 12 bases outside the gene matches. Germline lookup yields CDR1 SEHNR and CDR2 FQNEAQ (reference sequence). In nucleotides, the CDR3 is TGTGCCAGCAGCTCGTCAACTCGGACTAGCGCGACCTACGAGCAGTACTTC. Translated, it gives CASSSSTRTSATYEQYF.

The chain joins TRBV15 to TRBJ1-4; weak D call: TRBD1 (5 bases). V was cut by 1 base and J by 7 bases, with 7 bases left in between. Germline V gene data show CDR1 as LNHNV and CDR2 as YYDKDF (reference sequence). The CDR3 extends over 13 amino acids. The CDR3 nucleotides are TGTGCCACCAGCAGAGGGAGGGGTGAAAAACTGTTTTTT. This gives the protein CATSRGRGEKLFF. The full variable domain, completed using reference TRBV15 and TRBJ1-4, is DAMVIQNPRYQVTQFGKPVTLSCSQTLNHNVMYWYQQKSSQAPKLLFHYYDKDFNNEADTPDNFQSRRPNTSFCFLDIRSPGLGDTAMYLCATSRGRGEKLFFGSGTQLSVL.

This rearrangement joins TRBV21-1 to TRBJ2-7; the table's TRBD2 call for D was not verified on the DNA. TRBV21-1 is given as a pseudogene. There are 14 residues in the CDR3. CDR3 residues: CASSKGGDHYEQYF. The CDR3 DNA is TGTGCCAGCAGCAAAGGGGGGGACCACTACGAGCAGTACTTC.

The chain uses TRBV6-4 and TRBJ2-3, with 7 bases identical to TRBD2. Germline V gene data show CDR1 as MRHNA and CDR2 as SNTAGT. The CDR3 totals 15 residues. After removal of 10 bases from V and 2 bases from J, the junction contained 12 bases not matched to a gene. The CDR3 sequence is CATAAASGTTDTQYF. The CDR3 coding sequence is TGTGCCACCGCCGCAGCTAGCGGAACCACAGATACGCAGTATTTT.

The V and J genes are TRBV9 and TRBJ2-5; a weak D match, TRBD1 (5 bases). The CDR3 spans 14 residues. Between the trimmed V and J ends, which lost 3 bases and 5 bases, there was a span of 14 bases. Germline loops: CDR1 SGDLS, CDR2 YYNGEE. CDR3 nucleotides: TGTGCCAGCAGCGGGGGTGTGGGGCGGGAGACCCAGTACTTC. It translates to CASSGGVGRETQYF.

CDR3 protein: CASSPSSYNEQFF. In DNA, the CDR3 is TGTGCCAGCAGCCCTTCTTCCTACAATGAGCAGTTCTTC. This chain links TRBV7-9 with TRBJ2-1, with unresolved D. Deletions cut 5 bases from V and 1 base from J, with 6 bases between. Germline V gives CDR1 SEHNR, CDR2 FQNEAQ (reference sequence). The CDR3 totals 13 residues.

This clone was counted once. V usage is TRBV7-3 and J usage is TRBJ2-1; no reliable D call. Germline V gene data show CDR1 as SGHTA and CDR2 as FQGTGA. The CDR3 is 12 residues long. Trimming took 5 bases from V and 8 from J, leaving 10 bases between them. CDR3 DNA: TGTGCCAGCAGCCCTAATACGTATGAGCAGTTCTTC. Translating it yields CASSPNTYEQFF.

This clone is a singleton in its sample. CDR3 bases: TGCGCCAGCAGCTTCCCAGGACAGAGGGAGACCCAGTACTTC. As protein: CASSFPGQRETQYF. The chain joins TRBV5-1 to TRBJ2-5, with D maybe TRBD1 (6 bases). The V end was cut by 2 bases, the J end by 5 bases, with 13 bases between. Germline-derived CDR1 and CDR2 are SGHRS and YFSETQ. The length of the CDR3 is 14 residues. Combining the CDR3 with reference TRBV5-1 and TRBJ2-5 gives the whole variable domain KAGVTQTPRYLIKTRGQQVTLSCSPISGHRSVSWYQQTPGQGLQFLFEYFSETQRNKGNFPGRFSGRQFSNSRSEMNVSTLELGDSALYLCASSFPGQRETQYFGPGTRLLVL.

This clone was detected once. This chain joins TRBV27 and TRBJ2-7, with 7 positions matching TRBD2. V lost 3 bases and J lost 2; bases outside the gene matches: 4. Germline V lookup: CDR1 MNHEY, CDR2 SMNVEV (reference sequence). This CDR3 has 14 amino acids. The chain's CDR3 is CASSFGSGTYEQYF. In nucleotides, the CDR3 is TGTGCCAGCAGTTTCGGAAGCGGGACCTACGAGCAGTACTTC.

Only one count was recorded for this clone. In nucleotides, the CDR3 is TGTGCCAGCAGGACTTGGGGGAGCGGGGGGCATCAGCTTGTAGATACGCAGTATTTT. Translation: CASRTWGSGGHQLVDTQYF. The J gene is TRBJ2-3, the V gene TRBV27, with TRBD2 matching over 9 bases. The CDR3 is 19 amino acids. Germline CDR1 MNHEY, CDR2 SMNVEV (reference sequence). V lost 6 bases to trimming and J lost 5 bases; unmatched junction nucleotides: 21.

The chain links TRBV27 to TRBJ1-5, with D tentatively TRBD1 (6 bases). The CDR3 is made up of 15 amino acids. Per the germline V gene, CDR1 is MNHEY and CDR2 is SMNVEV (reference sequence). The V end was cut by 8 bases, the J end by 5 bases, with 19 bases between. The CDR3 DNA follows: TGTGCCAGCCGCCGCGCCTCAGGGGTGTATCAGCCCCAGCATTTT. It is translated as CASRRASGVYQPQHF.

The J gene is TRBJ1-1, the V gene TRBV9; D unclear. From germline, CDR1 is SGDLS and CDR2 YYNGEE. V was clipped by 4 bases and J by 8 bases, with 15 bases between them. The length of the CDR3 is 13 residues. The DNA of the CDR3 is TGTGCCAGCAGCCCGCTCGGCGGTTTCGAAGCTTTCTTT. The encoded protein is CASSPLGGFEAFF.

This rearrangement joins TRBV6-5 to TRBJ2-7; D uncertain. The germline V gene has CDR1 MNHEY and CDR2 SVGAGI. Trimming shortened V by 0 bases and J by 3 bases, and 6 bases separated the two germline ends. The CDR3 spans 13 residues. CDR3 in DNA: TGTGCCAGCAGTTACTCGGTCAGCTACGAGCAGTACTTC. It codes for CASSYSVSYEQYF.

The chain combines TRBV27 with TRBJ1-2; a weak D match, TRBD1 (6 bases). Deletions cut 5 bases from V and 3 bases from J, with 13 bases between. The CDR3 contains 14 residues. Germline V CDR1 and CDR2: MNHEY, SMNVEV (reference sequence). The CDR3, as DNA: TGTGCCAGCAGTATAACAGGGACCTACTATGGCTACACCTTC. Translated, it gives CASSITGTYYGYTF.

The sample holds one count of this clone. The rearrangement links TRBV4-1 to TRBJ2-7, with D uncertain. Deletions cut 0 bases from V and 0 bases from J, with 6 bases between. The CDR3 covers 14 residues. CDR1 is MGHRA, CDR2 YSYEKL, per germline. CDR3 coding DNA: TGCGCCAGCAGCCAAGATAGGAGCTCCTACGAGCAGTACTTC. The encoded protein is CASSQDRSSYEQYF.